These 8 T cell receptor beta chains originate from one sample sequenced in a study of blood T cell repertoires in COVID-19. The data were produced by immunoSEQ multiplex PCR, yet TCRdb's version contains in-frame clones alone and is incomplete. The sample includes 210,000 or so clones, 81% of them seen just once. Material: PBMCs or T cells enriched from blood (not recorded which). All receptors derive from a woman in her 50s with acute COVID-19.

The chain combines TRBV6-2 or TRBV6-3 with TRBJ1-1; 7 nucleotides agree with TRBD1. Per germline, CDR1 MNHEY and CDR2 SVGEGT. The junction had 1 base not matched to a gene; V was cut back by 5 bases and J by 1 base. The CDR3 has 13 residues. The CDR3 reads CASSRQGNTEAFF. The CDR3 nucleotides read TGTGCCAGCAGTCGACAGGGGAACACTGAAGCTTTCTTT.

The rearrangement joins TRBV30 to TRBJ1-1, with TRBD1 matching 8 bases. This CDR3 contains 13 residues. Germline trimming cut 1 base from V and 10 bases from J; bases unmatched to any gene: 8. The germline CDR1 and CDR2 sequences are GTSNPN and SVGIG (reference sequence). The CDR3, as DNA: TGTGCCTGGAGTGCCGCAGGGGGCCGACGAGCTTTCTTT. Its translation is CAWSAAGGRRAFF.

This chain links TRBV9 with TRBJ2-1; D might be TRBD2 (6 bases). The CDR3 sequence is 18 residues long. V lost 3 bases and J lost 0, with 19 bases in between. CDR1 is SGDLS and CDR2 is YYNGEE in the germline V gene. The CDR3 DNA reads TGTGCCAGCAGCGGGATAGAGGCGGGATTCGGCTCCTACAATGAGCAGTTCTTC. It yields the protein CASSGIEAGFGSYNEQFF. The full variable domain, its missing parts supplied by reference TRBV9 and TRBJ2-1, is DSGVTQTPKHLITATGQRVTLRCSPRSGDLSVYWYQQSLDQGLQFLIQYYNGEERAKGNILERFSAQQFPDLHSELNLSSLELGDSALYFCASSGIEAGFGSYNEQFFGPGTRLTVL.

The CDR3 DNA is TGCGCCAGCAGCCAACTACCGGGACAAGGGTATGGCTACACCTTC. Translated, it gives CASSQLPGQGYGYTF. The chain is built from TRBV4-1 and TRBJ1-2, with D tentatively TRBD1 (6 bases). The CDR3 has 15 amino acids. The V gene lost 2 bases and the J gene lost 5 bases, with 15 bases spanning the gap. Germline V lookup: CDR1 MGHRA, CDR2 YSYEKL.

This sequence joins TRBV11-3 and TRBJ1-2; D unresolved. V lost 1 base and J lost 2, with 11 bases in between. Germline CDR1 is SGHNT and CDR2 is YENEEA. The CDR3 is 15 residues long. As DNA, the CDR3 is TGTGCCAGCAGCTTAGTTGGGCTTCCGAACTATGGCTACACCTTC. Amino acid sequence: CASSLVGLPNYGYTF.

The chain couples TRBV30 to TRBJ1-5; 8 nucleotides align to TRBD1. CDR1 and CDR2 from the germline V gene are GTSNPN and SVGIG (reference sequence). This CDR3 is 13 amino acids long. V lost 7 bases, J lost 3 bases, and 5 bases stayed unmatched. CDR3 nucleotides: TGTGCCTATAGGACAGGGAACAATCAGCCCCAGCATTTT. Residues: CAYRTGNNQPQHF.

The chain recombines TRBV10-3 with TRBJ2-7; D is undetermined. This CDR3 has 11 residues. Trimming removed 7 bases from V and 5 bases from J, with 9 bases in between. CDR1 and CDR2 (germline): ENHRY, SYGVKD. For the CDR3, the DNA is TGTGCCATCACAATCAGGAACGAGCAGTACTTC. As protein: CAITIRNEQYF.

V and J are TRBV27 and TRBJ1-3, with D unclear. The CDR3 is made up of 13 amino acids. The germline V gene has CDR1 MNHEY and CDR2 SMNVEV (reference sequence). Trimming pared 5 bases from V and 10 bases from J, leaving 15 bases between. CDR3 nucleotides: TGTGCCAGCAGTCCGAGCGTAGAGGGTACCATATATTTT. Protein product: CASSPSVEGTIYF.